The 15 T cell receptor beta chains reported below all come from one sample, sequenced in a study of cytomegalovirus exposure and HLA in healthy donors. Only in-frame clones appear in the TCRdb table, and some are missing; sequencing was by immunoSEQ multiplex PCR. In the table there are some 200,000 clones, around nine tenths of which are singletons. The material sequenced was PBMCs. Every receptor here comes from a woman aged 18-29 years in good health and CMV-seronegative.

The CDR3 protein is CASSYSLVDASGNYEQYF. The CDR3 bases are TGTGCCAGCAGTTACTCCCTGGTGGATGCTAGCGGGAACTACGAGCAGTACTTC. The genes are TRBV28 and TRBJ2-7, with TRBD2 identical over 9 bases. CDR1 and CDR2 from the germline V gene are MDHEN and SYDVKM. The J segment lost 3 bases and the V segment lost 4 bases, leaving 16 bases of the junction unmatched. This CDR3 is 18 amino acids long. The variable domain in full, completed from reference TRBV28 and TRBJ2-7, reads DVKVTQSSRYLVKRTGEKVFLECVQDMDHENMFWYRQDPGLGLRLIYFSYDVKMKEKGDIPEGYSVSREKKERFSLILESASTNQTSMYLCASSYSLVDASGNYEQYFGPGTRLTVT.

This clone has just one count. The rearrangement links TRBV30 to TRBJ1-1; 7 nucleotides match TRBD1. The CDR3 is 12 amino acids. CDR1 GTSNPN and CDR2 SVGIG come from the germline V gene (reference sequence). V gave up 1 base and J gave up 6 bases; unmatched junction bases: 2. This CDR3 reads CAWSGQGPEAFF. CDR3 DNA: TGTGCCTGGAGTGGACAGGGCCCTGAAGCTTTCTTT.

This clone showed up just once. This chain links TRBV6-4 with TRBJ2-6; 7 bases align to TRBD2. Germline V gene sequence: CDR1 MRHNA, CDR2 SNTAGT. Losses at the gene ends were 2 bases for V and 2 bases for J; bases not matched to a gene: 6. This CDR3 region has 17 residues. CDR3 amino acids: CASSDGRESPGANVLTF. The CDR3 DNA sequence: TGTGCCAGCAGTGACGGGAGGGAAAGCCCTGGGGCCAACGTCCTGACTTTC.

This chain links TRBV7-7 with TRBJ2-7; TRBD1 aligns across 9 bases. CDR1 and CDR2 from the germline V gene are SSHAT and FNYEAQ (reference sequence). This CDR3 region has 16 residues. Trimming took 6 bases from V and 1 from J; bases not matched to a gene: 10. This chain's CDR3 is CASSTDTGTGSYEQYF. DNA for the CDR3: TGTGCCAGCAGTACAGACACCGGGACAGGGTCCTACGAGCAGTACTTC.

The rearrangement links TRBV6-5 to TRBJ2-1, with D possibly TRBD1 on 6 matching bases. The CDR3 contains 14 residues. Germline-derived CDR1 and CDR2 are MNHEY and SVGAGI. Deletions cut 6 bases from V and 1 base from J, with 10 bases between. The CDR3 region has the DNA TGTGCCAGCAGCCTCAGGGGTTCCTACAATGAGCAGTTCTTC. Protein sequence: CASSLRGSYNEQFF.

This chain joins TRBV7-9 and TRBJ2-7, with 8 bases aligning to TRBD2. Trimming removed 2 bases from V and 2 bases from J; junction bases left unmatched: 5. Germline assignment: CDR1 SEHNR and CDR2 FQNEAQ (reference sequence). This CDR3 region has 15 residues. CDR3 DNA sequence: TGTGCCAGCAGCTTACCGGGACTAGGGCCCTACGAGCAGTACTTC. Its translation: CASSLPGLGPYEQYF.

The chain has TRBV21-1 and TRBJ2-2; the listed D gene, TRBD1, was not tested against the DNA. TRBV21-1 corresponds to a pseudogene. The length of the CDR3 is 16 residues. CDR3 amino acids: CASSNDRGRLHGELFF. DNA of the CDR3: TGTGCCAGCAGCAACGACAGGGGGCGCCTCCACGGGGAGCTGTTTTTT.

The gene calls are TRBV7-9 and TRBJ1-4; 10 bases are shared with TRBD1. V lost 5 bases and J lost 8; bases outside the gene matches: 8. The V gene's germline CDR1 is SEHNR and CDR2 FQNEAQ (reference sequence). CDR3 length equals 15 residues. CDR3 residues: CASSQQDRGEEKLFF. Here the CDR3 DNA reads TGTGCCAGCAGCCAACAGGACAGGGGGGAGGAAAAACTGTTTTTT.

This clone has just one count. This chain uses TRBV10-1 with TRBJ1-5; 9 bases are shared with TRBD1. CDR3 size: 15 residues. Germline-derived CDR1 and CDR2 are WNHNN and SYGVQD (reference sequence). V trimming: 3 bases; J trimming: 7 bases; junction bases outside the gene matches: 7. The CDR3 reads CASSESGTGKQPQHF. CDR3 nucleotide sequence: TGCGCCAGCAGTGAATCCGGGACAGGGAAGCAGCCCCAGCATTTT.

This chain links TRBV28 with TRBJ2-3, with 10 bases identical to TRBD1. The CDR3 runs 15 residues. Germline V gives CDR1 MDHEN, CDR2 SYDVKM. Trimming at V came to 6 bases and at J to 4 bases, leaving 7 bases not matched to a gene. CDR3 loop: CASRPTDRGADTQYF. DNA of the CDR3: TGTGCCAGCAGGCCAACGGACAGGGGGGCAGATACGCAGTATTTT.

The V gene is TRBV5-1, the J gene TRBJ2-7, with 8 nucleotides matching TRBD1. From germline, CDR1 is SGHRS and CDR2 YFSETQ. The CDR3 runs to 14 residues. With V trimmed by 4 bases and J by 1 base, 4 bases remained unmatched. The CDR3 sequence: CASSRDRRSYEQYF. The CDR3 DNA reads as TGCGCCAGCAGCAGGGACAGGCGGTCCTACGAGCAGTACTTC.

V and J are TRBV9 and TRBJ2-7, with D possibly being TRBD1 (6 bases). Between the trimmed V and J ends, which lost 4 bases and 5 bases, there was a span of 16 bases. In germline, CDR1 is SGDLS, CDR2 YYNGEE. The CDR3 has 14 residues. The CDR3 sequence: CASSPAGARHEQYF. In nucleotides, the CDR3 is TGTGCCAGCAGCCCCGCAGGGGCAAGGCACGAGCAGTACTTC.

The rearrangement links TRBV11-2 to TRBJ2-7; TRBD1 might be the D (6 bases). CDR1 and CDR2 (germline): SGHAT, FQNNGV. The V end lost 5 bases, the J end lost 3 bases, and 14 bases lay between the germline ends. This CDR3 has 14 amino acids. The CDR3 bases are TGTGCCAGCAGCCGTAGACAGGTTTACTACGAGCAGTACTTC. Residues: CASSRRQVYYEQYF.

The chain combines TRBV7-2 with TRBJ1-1; D is undetermined. Germline V gene lookup returns CDR1 SGHTA and CDR2 FQGNSA. The CDR3 consists of 12 residues. Trimming took off 5 bases at V and 5 bases at J, with 9 bases between the two ends. CDR3 coding DNA: TGTGCCAGCAGCCTCCTCCAGACTGAAGCTTTCTTT. Its translation is CASSLLQTEAFF.

The gene calls are TRBV30 and TRBJ2-7; 9 positions agree with TRBD1. Looked up from germline, CDR1 is GTSNPN and CDR2 is SVGIG (reference sequence). The CDR3 is 14 residues long. The J segment lost 1 base and the V segment lost 2 bases, leaving 3 bases of the junction unmatched. The CDR3 nucleotides read TGTGCCTGGAGTAAAGGACAGGGGTCCTACGAGCAGTACTTC. This translates into CAWSKGQGSYEQYF.